A selection of T cell receptor beta chains follows, all from one sample in a study of blood T cell repertoires in COVID-19. The table came from immunoSEQ multiplex PCR; TCRdb's copy has only in-frame clones and leaves some out. The table lists approximately 200,000 clones, around 85% of them singletons, with more than 3% in the top ten. The material sequenced was peripheral blood. These receptors were taken from a man in his sixties with acute or convalescent COVID-19. Each CDR3 is given with its conserved first and last residue. The D gene is left open where the match is weak.

J gene,V gene,D gene,CDR3 protein,CDR3 DNA
TRBJ2-2,TRBV5-1,.,CASQVGPPNTGELFF,TGCGCCAGTCAAGTGGGGCCTCCGAACACCGGGGAGCTGTTTTTT
TRBJ1-5,TRBV11-2,.,CASSFYAGDYSNQPQHF,TGTGCCAGCAGCTTTTACGCAGGAGACTATAGCAATCAGCCCCAGCATTTT
TRBJ2-3,TRBV28,TRBD2,CASRQTSGGHTQYF,TGTGCCAGCAGACAGACTAGCGGGGGTCATACGCAGTATTTT
TRBJ1-1,TRBV19,.,CASSFRFSGNTEAFF,TGTGCCAGTAGCTTCCGATTCTCAGGGAACACTGAAGCTTTCTTT
TRBJ1-2,TRBV28,.,CASSVQGRNTDGYTF,TGTGCCAGCAGCGTTCAGGGAAGAAATACGGATGGCTACACCTTC
TRBJ2-7,TRBV28,TRBD1,CASSLPGTGSYEQYF,TGTGCCAGCAGTCTCCCCGGGACAGGTTCCTACGAGCAGTACTTC
TRBJ1-5,TRBV6-1,TRBD1,CASSEARGGQGISQPQHF,TGTGCCAGCAGTGAAGCGCGAGGGGGACAGGGAATAAGTCAGCCCCAGCATTTT
TRBJ2-7,TRBV5-1,TRBD2,CASSLATSGYSYEQYF,TGCGCCAGCAGCTTGGCGACTAGCGGATACTCCTACGAGCAGTACTTC
TRBJ2-7,TRBV5-5,.,CASSRAYEQYF,TGTGCCAGCAGCCGAGCCTACGAGCAGTACTTC
TRBJ2-3,TRBV5-4,TRBD2,CASRAGTSGEHTQYF,TGTGCCAGCAGAGCTGGGACTAGCGGGGAGCATACGCAGTATTTT
TRBJ2-2,TRBV6-6,.,CASSSHRVETGELFF,TGTGCCAGCAGTTCCCACAGGGTAGAAACCGGGGAGCTGTTTTTT
TRBJ2-7,TRBV28,TRBD2,CASSSGTSGRMYEQYF,TGTGCCAGCAGTTCCGGGACTAGCGGGAGAATGTACGAGCAGTACTTC
TRBJ1-1,TRBV5-1,.,CASSPRGTEAFF,TGCGCCAGCAGCCCCCGGGGCACTGAAGCTTTCTTT
TRBJ2-2,TRBV5-6,.,CASSLFSGMTGELFF,TGTGCCAGCAGCTTGTTTAGCGGTATGACCGGGGAGCTGTTTTTT
TRBJ2-5,TRBV4-1,TRBD2,CASSPISGTSGLETQYF,TGCGCCAGCAGCCCAATTTCCGGGACTAGCGGGTTAGAGACCCAGTACTTC
TRBJ2-5,TRBV7-2,TRBD1,CASSRRTGGGKETQYF,TGTGCCAGCAGCCGGCGGACAGGGGGGGGTAAAGAGACCCAGTACTTC
TRBJ2-1,TRBV19,.,CASSLVATPYNEQFF,TGTGCCAGTAGCCTAGTAGCGACCCCCTACAATGAGCAGTTCTTC
TRBJ1-4,TRBV30,.,CAWRRANEKLFF,TGTGCCTGGCGCAGGGCTAATGAAAAACTGTTTTTT
TRBJ1-5,TRBV19,TRBD1,CASSIEGTGGTRSNQPQHF,TGTGCCAGTAGTATAGAGGGGACAGGGGGGACGCGTAGCAATCAGCCCCAGCATTTT